A selection of T cell receptor beta chains follows, all from one sample in a study of cytomegalovirus exposure and HLA in healthy donors. Libraries were prepared by immunoSEQ multiplex PCR; TCRdb keeps only in-frame clonotypes and omits some of them. This table holds 100,000 to 150,000 clones, about 79% found once. The material sequenced was PBMCs. The source is a middle-aged man in good health and CMV-seronegative. Both conserved end residues are part of each CDR3. A D gene is named only where the DNA matches it firmly. Clone size is stated in some rows and not others, as once, few, many or a class when expanded.

TRBD1	TRBV5-4	TRBJ1-2	15	.	TGTGCCAGCAGCTGGGCCGGGACAGGGATCTATGGTGACACCTTC	CASSWAGTGIYGDTF
.	TRBV29-1	TRBJ2-3	15	once	TGCAGCGTCGCCGCGCTCCGGGGTCCCACAGATACGCAGTATTTT	CSVAALRGPTDTQYF
TRBD1	TRBV5-8	TRBJ1-5	16	once	TGTGCCAGCACCTCCGGGACAGCGTATAGCAATCAGCCCCAGCATTTT	CASTSGTAYSNQPQHF
TRBD1	TRBV5-1	TRBJ2-7	15	.	TGCGCCAGCAGCTTGAGCCGGACAGGGTACGACGAGCAGTACTTC	CASSLSRTGYDEQYF
TRBD2	TRBV9	TRBJ2-3	14	.	TGTGCCAGCAGACTAGCGGGGGCCACAGATACGCAGTATTTT	CASRLAGATDTQYF
.	TRBV19	TRBJ2-3	15	.	TGTGCCAGTAGACTACGAACGGGAATGGCAGATACGCAGTATTTT	CASRLRTGMADTQYF
.	TRBV19	TRBJ1-4	13	.	TGTGCCGCGGGCCGGGGGGCGAATGAAAAACTGTTTTTT	CAAGRGANEKLFF
TRBD1	TRBV4-2	TRBJ1-4	18	.	TGTGCCAGCAGCCAAGATCAGACAGGGGTGACAACTAATGAAAAACTGTTTTTT	CASSQDQTGVTTNEKLFF
TRBD1	TRBV5-6	TRBJ1-2	14	.	TGTGCCAGCAGCGCGGACAGGGGCGCATTTGGCTACACCTTC	CASSADRGAFGYTF
TRBD2	TRBV7-2	TRBJ2-1	17	.	TGTGCCAGCAGCTCCTTTAGGACTAGCGGGGGTTCTTTTGAGCAGTTCTTC	CASSSFRTSGGSFEQFF
TRBD1	TRBV9	TRBJ2-2	15	few	TGTGCCAGCAATTCCGGGACAGAAAACACCGGGGAGCTGTTTTTT	CASNSGTENTGELFF
.	TRBV9	TRBJ2-7	15	.	TGTGCCAGCAGCGTAGAGGCGGGGAGCTCCTACGAGCAGTACTTC	CASSVEAGSSYEQYF
.	TRBV7-9	TRBJ2-1	17	.	TGTGCCAGCAGCTTGGTTCCGGGCGGGTCCGGGCTAGATGAGCAGTTCTTC	CASSLVPGGSGLDEQFF
.	TRBV7-8	TRBJ1-2	14	.	TGTGCCAGCAGCTTAGCGCGAGGGCCCGTTGGCTACACCTTC	CASSLARGPVGYTF
TRBD1	TRBV29-1	TRBJ2-7	12	.	TGCAGCCTGCGCGGTACAGGGGGCGAGCAGTACTTC	CSLRGTGGEQYF
TRBD1	TRBV4-3	TRBJ2-7	14	.	TGCGCCAGCAGCCAAGGTACAGGGGTAGACGAGCAGTACTTC	CASSQGTGVDEQYF
.	TRBV2	TRBJ1-1	15	.	TGTGCCAGCAGTGAAGCTGCAGGGTTGGACACTGAAGCTTTCTTT	CASSEAAGLDTEAFF
.	TRBV5-6	TRBJ2-2	13	.	TGTGCCAGCAGCTTTCCGCCCAGCGTGGAGCTGTTTTTT	CASSFPPSVELFF
TRBD1	TRBV2	TRBJ1-2	16	.	TGTGCCAGCAGTGAAGCACCGGGACAGGAAAACTATGGCTACACCTTC	CASSEAPGQENYGYTF
TRBD1	TRBV7-9	TRBJ2-5	15	.	TGTGCCAGCAGCTTATGGTCAGGGGGTGAAGAGACCCAGTACTTC	CASSLWSGGEETQYF
.	TRBV7-2	TRBJ1-1	14	.	TGTGCCAGCAGCTCGCCGACAGCCAACACTGAAGCTTTCTTT	CASSSPTANTEAFF
.	TRBV7-9	TRBJ2-3	14	.	TGTTCCAGCAGCTTAGCGAGTTCTTATCTTACGCAGTATTTT	CSSSLASSYLTQYF
.	TRBV6-5	TRBJ1-2	14	.	TGTGCCAGCAGTTACGGCAGGGGAAGATATGGCTACACCTTC	CASSYGRGRYGYTF
.	TRBV9	TRBJ2-7	15	.	TGTGCCAGCAGCGTAGCTTATACCAGCGCCTACGAGCAGTACTTC	CASSVAYTSAYEQYF
.	TRBV7-6	TRBJ2-2	14	.	TGTGCCAGCAGCCCCTCGGGGGTTACCGGGGAGCTGTTTTTT	CASSPSGVTGELFF
.	TRBV10-3	TRBJ2-5	13	.	TGTGCCATCAGTGAGTCTCCTGAAGAGACCCAGTACTTC	CAISESPEETQYF
.	TRBV25-1	TRBJ2-2	15	.	TGTGCCAGCAGTGGGGCAGGCTCGAACACCGGGGAGCTGTTTTTT	CASSGAGSNTGELFF
.	TRBV6-1	TRBJ1-1	14	.	TGTGCCAGCAGGACGGGACAAGTGAACACTGAAGCTTTCTTT	CASRTGQVNTEAFF
TRBD2	TRBV4-3	TRBJ2-1	16	.	TGCGCCAGCAGCCAGTCAGCGGGGGGCGACTACAATGAGCAGTTCTTC	CASSQSAGGDYNEQFF
.	TRBV28	TRBJ2-5	14	.	TGTGCCAGCAGTGAGCCCGGGGGACAAGAGACCCAGTACTTC	CASSEPGGQETQYF
.	TRBV7-7	TRBJ2-3	15	.	TGTGCCAGCAGCTTATCAGGGTATTTGGGAGATACGCAGTATTTT	CASSLSGYLGDTQYF
TRBD2	TRBV5-6	TRBJ2-5	15	.	TGTGCCAGCAGCTGGCTAGCGGGGGCGGGAGAGACCCAGTACTTC	CASSWLAGAGETQYF
TRBD2	TRBV10-1	TRBJ2-1	19	.	TGCGCCAGCAGTGAGCGTCTAGCGGGTCCTCGGAGCCCCTACAATGAGCAGTTCTTC	CASSERLAGPRSPYNEQFF
.	TRBV29-1	TRBJ1-1	13	.	TGCAGCGTTGTGGAAGGAGGCAACACTGAAGCTTTCTTT	CSVVEGGNTEAFF
.	TRBV4-2	TRBJ2-6	15	.	TGTGCCAGCAGCCCCCCAGTAAGTGGGGCCAACGTCCTGACTTTC	CASSPPVSGANVLTF
.	TRBV11-3	TRBJ2-3	15	.	TGTGCCAGCAGCCCGGGAAGCGGTCTCACAGATACGCAGTATTTT	CASSPGSGLTDTQYF
.	TRBV27	TRBJ1-2	14	.	TGTGCCAGCAGTCCGGGTCCCTTAGGCTATGGCTACACCTTC	CASSPGPLGYGYTF
TRBD1	TRBV2	TRBJ2-7	13	.	TGTGCCAGACCTAACAGGGGGGACTACGAGCAGTACTTC	CARPNRGDYEQYF
.	TRBV20-1	TRBJ1-2	11	.	TGCAGTGCTAGAGCAGAGGATGGCTACACCTTC	CSARAEDGYTF
.	TRBV19	TRBJ2-7	14	.	TGTGCCAGTAGTATTACAGTCTACTCCTACGAGCAGTACTTC	CASSITVYSYEQYF
TRBD2	TRBV7-9	TRBJ2-1	15	.	TGTGCCAGCAGCTTATTGGCGGGGGGGTACAATGAGCAGTTCTTC	CASSLLAGGYNEQFF
.	TRBV19	TRBJ2-1	15	.	TGTGCCAGTAGTATTGGGGGGGCGACCTACAATGAGCAGTTCTTC	CASSIGGATYNEQFF
TRBD1	TRBV4-3	TRBJ1-6	18	.	TGCGCCAGCAGTTCCGGGACAGGGGTTTTCTCCTATAATTCACCCCTCCACTTT	CASSSGTGVFSYNSPLHF
.	TRBV5-1	TRBJ1-5	15	.	TGCGCCAGCAGCGAGTTTGGACATAGCAATCAGCCCCAGCATTTT	CASSEFGHSNQPQHF
.	TRBV7-2	TRBJ2-1	11	.	TGTGCCAGCAGCTTAAGGGCGGGGCAGTTCTTC	CASSLRAGQFF
.	TRBV2	TRBJ2-1	13	.	TGTGCCAGCATGTCCGCGGGAAACAATGAGCAGTTCTTC	CASMSAGNNEQFF
TRBD1	TRBV19	TRBJ2-3	14	.	TGTGCCAGTAAACCGAACAGGGGGACAGATACGCAGTATTTT	CASKPNRGTDTQYF
.	TRBV7-9	TRBJ1-2	14	.	TGTGCCAGCAGCTTCGCAGGGACTTCCTATGGCTACACCTTC	CASSFAGTSYGYTF
.	TRBV11-2	TRBJ2-1	19	.	TGTGCCAGCAGCTTAGCCCATAGGGACACTAGGAGCTCCTACAATGAGCAGTTCTTC	CASSLAHRDTRSSYNEQFF
TRBD1	TRBV19	TRBJ2-2	14	.	TGTGCCAGTGTGGACAGGTTAAACACCGGGGAGCTGTTTTTT	CASVDRLNTGELFF
TRBD1	TRBV10-3	TRBJ1-6	16	few	TGTGCCACCGCAGGCGGACAGGGGGCGAATGGTTCACCCCTCCACTTT	CATAGGQGANGSPLHF
.	TRBV5-6	TRBJ2-3	14	.	TGTGCCAGCAGCGCGGTTCGGGGCACAGATACGCAGTATTTT	CASSAVRGTDTQYF
TRBD2	TRBV7-2	TRBJ2-3	14	.	TGTGCCAGCAGTAGCGGGGGGGGCACAGATACGCAGTATTTT	CASSSGGGTDTQYF
TRBD1	TRBV11-2	TRBJ1-6	14	.	TGTGCCAGCCGACAGGGTTCGGAGGGTTCACCCCTCCACTTT	CASRQGSEGSPLHF
.	TRBV5-4	TRBJ2-3	12	.	TGTGCCAGCAGCCTACGGGAAGATACGCAGTATTTT	CASSLREDTQYF
.	TRBV6-1	TRBJ1-4	14	.	TGTGCCAGCAGTGAAGTGGCAGAGGCTGCAAAACTGTTTTTT	CASSEVAEAAKLFF
.	TRBV6-6	TRBJ2-7	14	few	TGTGCCAGCACCATTCGGGGGGCGCCCTACGAGCAGTACTTC	CASTIRGAPYEQYF
TRBD2	TRBV19	TRBJ2-1	19	few	TGTGCCAGTAGTTCAGACACTAGCGGGGCAACAAGCTCCTACAATGAGCAGTTCTTC	CASSSDTSGATSSYNEQFF
TRBD1	TRBV6-5	TRBJ1-2	15	.	TGTGCCAGCAGTTACTCTACAGGGGCGGACTATGGCTACACCTTC	CASSYSTGADYGYTF